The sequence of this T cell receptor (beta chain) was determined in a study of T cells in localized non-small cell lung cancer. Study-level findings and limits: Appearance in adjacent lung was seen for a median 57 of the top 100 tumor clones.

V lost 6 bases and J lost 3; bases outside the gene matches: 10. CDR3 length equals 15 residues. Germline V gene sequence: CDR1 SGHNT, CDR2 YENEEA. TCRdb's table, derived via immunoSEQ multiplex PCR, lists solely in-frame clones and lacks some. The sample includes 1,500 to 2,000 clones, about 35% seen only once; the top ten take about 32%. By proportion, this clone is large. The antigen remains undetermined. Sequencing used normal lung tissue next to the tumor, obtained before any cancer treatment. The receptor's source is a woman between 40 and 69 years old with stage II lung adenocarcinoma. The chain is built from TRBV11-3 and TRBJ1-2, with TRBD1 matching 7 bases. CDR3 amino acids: CASSRRTGDDYGYTF. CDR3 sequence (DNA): TGTGCCAGCAGTCGACGAACAGGGGACGACTATGGCTACACCTTC. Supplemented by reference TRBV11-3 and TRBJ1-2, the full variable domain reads EAGVVQSPRYKIIEKKQPVAFWCNPISGHNTLYWYLQNLGQGPELLIRYENEEAVDDSQLPKDRFSAERLKGVDSTLKIQPAELGDSAVYLCASSRRTGDDYGYTFGSGTRLTVV.